This T cell receptor beta chain was profiled in a study of blood T cells in healthy people across ages. Study details: Researchers report that template switching captured about one barcoded beta molecule per two T cells. Study-wide points: It was held that the diversity estimates obtained from one million T cells were underestimates.

Sample-barcoded 5' priming and a J-beta primer mix drove a second PCR of about 6 to 12 cycles. Every cDNA was tagged by a template-switch adaptor with 12 random nucleotides. MiXCR, applied by TCRdb to the 5' RACE reads, yields one record per CDR3 protein. The sample records fewer than 700,000 distinct CDR3 sequences, roughly 43% being singletons. Total RNA extraction produced at least 5.5 micrograms (per sample) for the study. The germline CDR1 and CDR2 sequences are KGHDR and SFDVKD. Unmatched junction bases numbered 6, after V lost 4 bases and J lost 3 bases. The CDR3 sequence is 16 residues long. Note on this clonotype: The antigen is unknown.

The chain carries TRBV24-1 and TRBJ2-2, with TRBD1 identical over 8 bases. Input material: blood. The clonotype originates from a man of 80 years or more in good health. Written as DNA, the CDR3 is TGTGCCACCAGTGACCTGGCAGGGGGCGACACCGGGGAGCTGTTTTTT. Its translation: CATSDLAGGDTGELFF.